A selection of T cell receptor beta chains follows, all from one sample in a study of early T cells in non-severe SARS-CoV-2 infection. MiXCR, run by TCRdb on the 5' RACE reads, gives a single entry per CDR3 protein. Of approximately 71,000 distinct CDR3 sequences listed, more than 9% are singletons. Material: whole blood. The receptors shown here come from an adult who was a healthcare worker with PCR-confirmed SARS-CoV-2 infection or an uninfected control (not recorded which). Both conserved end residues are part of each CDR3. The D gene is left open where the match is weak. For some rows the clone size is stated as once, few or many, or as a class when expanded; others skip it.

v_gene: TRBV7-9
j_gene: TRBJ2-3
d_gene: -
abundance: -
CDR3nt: TGTGCCAGCAGCTTGGGGGACATCACAGATACGCAGTATTTT
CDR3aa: CASSLGDITDTQYF

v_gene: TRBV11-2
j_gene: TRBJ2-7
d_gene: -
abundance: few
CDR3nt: TGTGCCAGCAGTCTCACCCTTTCCGACTACGAGCAGTACTTC
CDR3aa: CASSLTLSDYEQYF

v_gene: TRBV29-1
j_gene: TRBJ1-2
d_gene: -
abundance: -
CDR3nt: TGCAGCGTTGGATCTCCGACGGACTATGGCTACACCTTC
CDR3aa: CSVGSPTDYGYTF

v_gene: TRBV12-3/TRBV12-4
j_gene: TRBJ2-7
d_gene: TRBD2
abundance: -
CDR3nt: TGTGCCAGCAGCTTGCCACTAGCGGGGGACTACGAGCAGTACTTC
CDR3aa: CASSLPLAGDYEQYF

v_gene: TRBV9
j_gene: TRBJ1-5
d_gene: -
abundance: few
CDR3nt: TGTGCCAGCAGCGAAGCTCCCGGGCAGCCCCAGCATTTT
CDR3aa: CASSEAPGQPQHF

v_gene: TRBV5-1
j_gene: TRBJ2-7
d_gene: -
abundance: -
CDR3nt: TGCGCCAGCAGCGAGGACACGCTCTCCTACGAGCAGTACTTC
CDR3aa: CASSEDTLSYEQYF

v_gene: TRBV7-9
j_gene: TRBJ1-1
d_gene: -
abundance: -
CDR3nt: TGTGCCAGCAGCTCCCCCGGAGGGGAAGCTTTCTTT
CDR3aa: CASSSPGGEAFF

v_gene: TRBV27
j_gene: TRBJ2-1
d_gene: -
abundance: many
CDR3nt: TGTGCCAGCAGTTTGAGACGGGCGGACAATGAGCAGTTCTTC
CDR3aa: CASSLRRADNEQFF

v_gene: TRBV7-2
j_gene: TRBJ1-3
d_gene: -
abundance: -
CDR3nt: TGTGCCAGCAGCTTTTTTGGGAGGGGCTCTGGAAACACCATATATTTT
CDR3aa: CASSFFGRGSGNTIYF

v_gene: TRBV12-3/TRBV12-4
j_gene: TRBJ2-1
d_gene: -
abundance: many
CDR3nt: TGTGCCAGTGCTAGGAGTGCCAATGAGCAGTTCTTC
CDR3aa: CASARSANEQFF

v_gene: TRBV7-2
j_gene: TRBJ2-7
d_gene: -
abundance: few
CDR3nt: TGTGCCAGCAGCTTGTCCCCAGGGACATTTAGCGAGCAGTACTTC
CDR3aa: CASSLSPGTFSEQYF

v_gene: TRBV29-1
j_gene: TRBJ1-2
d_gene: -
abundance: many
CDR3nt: TGCAGCGTTGGTCGGGAATCCTATGGCTACACCTTC
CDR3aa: CSVGRESYGYTF

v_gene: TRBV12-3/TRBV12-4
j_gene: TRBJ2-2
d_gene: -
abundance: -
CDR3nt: TGTGCCAGCAGTAGGGGGGGGCCTACCACCGGGGAGCTGTTTTTT
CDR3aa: CASSRGGPTTGELFF

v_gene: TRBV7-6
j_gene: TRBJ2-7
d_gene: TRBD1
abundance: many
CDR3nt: TGTGCCAGCAGCTCCGCCCCCCGGGGACAGAGCTACGAGCAGTACTTC
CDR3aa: CASSSAPRGQSYEQYF

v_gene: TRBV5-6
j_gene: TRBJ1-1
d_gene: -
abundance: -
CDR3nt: TGCGCCAGCAGCTTGGCCGGAGCTCTGAGGACTGAAGCTTTCTTT
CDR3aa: CASSLAGALRTEAFF

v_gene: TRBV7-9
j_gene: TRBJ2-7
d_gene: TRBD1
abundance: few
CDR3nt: TGTGCCAGCTTCAAGACAGGGGCTGGCGAGCAGTACTTC
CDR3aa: CASFKTGAGEQYF

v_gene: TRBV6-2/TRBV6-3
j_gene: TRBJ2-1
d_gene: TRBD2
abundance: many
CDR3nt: TGTGCCAGCAGGGACCGACTAGCGGTCTCCTACAATGAGCAGTTCTTC
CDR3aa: CASRDRLAVSYNEQFF

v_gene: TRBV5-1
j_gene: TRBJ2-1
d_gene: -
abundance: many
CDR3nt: TGCGCCAGCAGCTTTAGCGCCCCTTATAATGAGCAGTTCTTC
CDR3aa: CASSFSAPYNEQFF

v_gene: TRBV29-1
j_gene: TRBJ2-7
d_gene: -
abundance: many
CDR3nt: TGCAGCGTTGCCCCATCGGTGGCAAGGTCCTACGAGCAGTACTTC
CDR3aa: CSVAPSVARSYEQYF

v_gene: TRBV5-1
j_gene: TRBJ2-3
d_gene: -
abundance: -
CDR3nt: TGCGCCAGCAGCTTGGCAGGATCCGATACGCAGTATTTT
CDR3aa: CASSLAGSDTQYF

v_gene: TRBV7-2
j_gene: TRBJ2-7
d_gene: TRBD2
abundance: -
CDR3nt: TGTGCCAGCAGCTCCCGAGCTAGCGGGGGGACTTGGTACGAGCAGTACTTC
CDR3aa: CASSSRASGGTWYEQYF

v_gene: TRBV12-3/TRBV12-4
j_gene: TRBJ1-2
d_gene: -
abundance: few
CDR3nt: TGTGCCAGCAGTTTAGCGCTGGGAGGCTATGGCTACACCTTC
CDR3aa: CASSLALGGYGYTF

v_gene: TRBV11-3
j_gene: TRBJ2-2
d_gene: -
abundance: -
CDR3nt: TGTGCCAGCAGATCAACCCCCACCGGGGAGCTGTTTTTT
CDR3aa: CASRSTPTGELFF

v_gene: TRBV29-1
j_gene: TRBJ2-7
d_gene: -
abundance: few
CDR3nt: TGCAGCGTTGTCAGGGAGGTCGAGCAGTACTTC
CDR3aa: CSVVREVEQYF

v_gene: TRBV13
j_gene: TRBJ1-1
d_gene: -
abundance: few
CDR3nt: TGTGCCAGCAGCTCTATATGCCCAGACGGGGGGGCACACGAAGCTTTCTTT
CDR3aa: CASSSICPDGGAHEAFF

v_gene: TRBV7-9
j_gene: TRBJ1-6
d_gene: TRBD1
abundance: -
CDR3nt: TGTGCCAGCAGCCCCGCCGGGACAGGGGTATCACCCCTCCACTTT
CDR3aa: CASSPAGTGVSPLHF

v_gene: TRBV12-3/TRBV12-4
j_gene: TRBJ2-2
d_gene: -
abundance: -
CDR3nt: TGTGCCAGCAGTTTATACCTTCGAGGGGTGGAGCTGTTTTTT
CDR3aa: CASSLYLRGVELFF

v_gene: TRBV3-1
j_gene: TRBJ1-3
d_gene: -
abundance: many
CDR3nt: TGTGCCAGCAGCCCCCAAATATTCTCTGGAAACACCATATATTTT
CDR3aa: CASSPQIFSGNTIYF